This passage covers 31 T cell receptor beta chains from one sample sequenced in a study of cytomegalovirus exposure and HLA in healthy donors. The PCR was carried out with 60 Vbeta primers and 13 Jbeta primers. The assay was immunoSEQ multiplex PCR, and TCRdb's table has in-frame clones only and misses some. The sample contains approximately 190,000 clones, 80% to 85% of which appear only once. Sequencing was performed on PBMCs. These receptors were collected from a young woman in good health and CMV-seronegative.

The chain uses TRBV2 and TRBJ2-1, with D possibly matching TRBD2 (6 bases). Germline V gene lookup returns CDR1 SNHLY and CDR2 FYNNEI. The CDR3 spans 14 residues. Trimming shortened V by 4 bases and J by 5 bases, and 12 bases separated the two germline ends. The CDR3 sequence: CASSAGTLNNEQFF. The DNA for the CDR3 is TGTGCCAGCAGTGCTGGGACTCTCAACAATGAGCAGTTCTTC.

The chain employs TRBV6-1 and TRBJ1-5, with 7 bases aligning to TRBD1. Trimming at V came to 4 bases and at J to 9 bases, leaving 9 bases not matched to a gene. This CDR3 spans 14 amino acids. From germline, CDR1 is MNHNS and CDR2 SASEGT. The CDR3 loop reads CASSAGQVNGPQHF. In DNA, the CDR3 is TGTGCCAGCAGTGCTGGACAGGTAAATGGGCCCCAGCATTTT.

This clone was counted once. V gene TRBV2 combines with J gene TRBJ1-2; 7 bases are a match to TRBD1. The length of the CDR3 is 12 residues. Trimming took 6 bases from V and 8 from J; bases not matched to a gene: 6. Germline CDR1 is SNHLY and CDR2 is FYNNEI. CDR3 amino acids: CASRGQEDGYTF. Written as DNA, the CDR3 is TGTGCCAGCAGAGGACAGGAGGACGGCTACACCTTC.

This chain links TRBV15 with TRBJ2-5, with no clear D. There are 13 residues in the CDR3. V lost 5 bases and J 3 bases, leaving 10 bases between the germline ends. From germline, CDR1 is LNHNV and CDR2 YYDKDF (reference sequence). The CDR3 nucleotides read TGTGCCACCAGCCCTCCCCCGGAAGAGACCCAGTACTTC. Encoded protein: CATSPPPEETQYF. Full variable domain (rest looked up from reference TRBV15 and TRBJ2-5): DAMVIQNPRYQVTQFGKPVTLSCSQTLNHNVMYWYQQKSSQAPKLLFHYYDKDFNNEADTPDNFQSRRPNTSFCFLDIRSPGLGDTAMYLCATSPPPEETQYFGPGTRLLVL.

The gene calls are TRBV7-9 and TRBJ2-5, with D tentatively TRBD2 (6 bases). V shed 2 bases and J shed 1 base, with 8 bases lying between them. The CDR3 is 14 residues long. Germline V gives CDR1 SEHNR, CDR2 FQNEAQ (reference sequence). The CDR3 sequence: CASSLLATQETQYF. The CDR3 DNA reads TGTGCCAGCAGCTTACTAGCGACCCAAGAGACCCAGTACTTC.

J is TRBJ2-1 and V is TRBV5-1, with TRBD2 as a possible D gene (6 bases). Germline values: CDR1 SGHRS, CDR2 YFSETQ. The CDR3 contains 14 residues. V was cut by 4 bases and J by 4 bases, with 12 bases left in between. This CDR3 is CASSRDSLYNEQFF. The CDR3 DNA follows: TGCGCCAGCAGCCGGGACTCGTTATACAATGAGCAGTTCTTC. The variable domain in full, completed from reference TRBV5-1 and TRBJ2-1, reads KAGVTQTPRYLIKTRGQQVTLSCSPISGHRSVSWYQQTPGQGLQFLFEYFSETQRNKGNFPGRFSGRQFSNSRSEMNVSTLELGDSALYLCASSRDSLYNEQFFGPGTRLTVL.

The genes are TRBV27 and TRBJ2-7; the match to TRBD2 covers 9 bases. V was pared by 7 bases and J by 2 bases, with 9 bases of the junction left unmatched. The CDR3 consists of 15 residues. Germline CDR1 reads MNHEY; CDR2 reads SMNVEV (reference sequence). The CDR3 loop is CASTHLAGRTYEQYF. CDR3 bases: TGTGCCAGCACCCACCTAGCGGGGCGGACCTACGAGCAGTACTTC.

The gene calls are TRBV9 and TRBJ2-7, with 7 positions matching TRBD1. Germline CDR1 SGDLS, CDR2 YYNGEE. V lost 4 bases and J lost 0; bases outside the gene matches: 10. The CDR3 loop spans 16 amino acids. CDR3 loop: CASSSEDRKSSYEQYF. Here the CDR3 DNA reads TGTGCCAGCAGCTCCGAGGACAGGAAGAGCTCCTACGAGCAGTACTTC.

This clone was detected once. This rearrangement joins TRBV5-1 to TRBJ2-1; 14 bases are shared with TRBD2. Germline values: CDR1 SGHRS, CDR2 YFSETQ. Trimming at V came to 4 bases and at J to 5 bases, leaving 5 bases not matched to a gene. The CDR3 length is 16 residues. Here the CDR3 DNA reads TGCGCCAGCAGCAGACTAGCGGGGGGGCTGGACAATGAGCAGTTCTTC. Its translation is CASSRLAGGLDNEQFF.

This sequence joins TRBV7-9 and TRBJ1-2; 7 positions match TRBD1. Germline values: CDR1 SEHNR, CDR2 FQNEAQ (reference sequence). The CDR3 extends over 16 amino acids. V lost 1 base, J lost 6 bases, and 11 bases stayed unmatched. The CDR3 protein is CASSLGQGAGLDGYTF. The CDR3 coding sequence is TGTGCCAGCAGCTTAGGACAGGGCGCGGGGTTGGATGGCTACACCTTC.

The chain is built from TRBV30 and TRBJ1-1; 7 bases map to TRBD1. This CDR3 is built from 12 residues. CDR1 is GTSNPN and CDR2 is SVGIG in the germline V gene (reference sequence). The V segment lost 1 base and the J segment 6 bases; nucleotides outside the gene matches: 2. The CDR3 here is CAWSGDRAEAFF. The CDR3 coding sequence is TGTGCCTGGAGTGGCGACAGGGCTGAAGCTTTCTTT.

This chain links TRBV28 with TRBJ1-5, with D tentatively TRBD1 (5 bases). V lost 4 bases and J lost 5, with 18 bases in between. CDR1 and CDR2 (germline): MDHEN, SYDVKM. CDR3 length equals 16 residues. The CDR3 DNA follows: TGTGCCAGCAGTTCCTTGTTAGGGGTCGACGATCAGCCCCAGCATTTT. It yields the protein CASSSLLGVDDQPQHF.

The V and J genes are TRBV5-1 and TRBJ2-5; possibly TRBD1 for D (5 bases). The germline CDR1 and CDR2 sequences are SGHRS and YFSETQ. This CDR3 has 12 residues. Trimming pared 7 bases from V and 7 bases from J, leaving 14 bases between. CDR3 DNA sequence: TGCGCCAGCCACTCGCAGGGCGGGACCCAGTACTTC. This encodes CASHSQGGTQYF.

On this clone: Relative to the germline gene, one junction end is altered; a read error may explain this. V and J are TRBV30 and TRBJ1-2; TRBD1 is a possible D gene (6 bases). Per the germline V gene, CDR1 is GTSNPN and CDR2 is SVGIG (reference sequence). CDR3 size: 18 residues. This CDR3 reads CVWSGLLQGPEANYGYTF. DNA of the CDR3: TGTGTCTGGAGTGGCCTATTACAGGGTCCCGAAGCTAACTATGGCTACACCTTC.

The chain links TRBV19 to TRBJ2-5; maybe TRBD1 (6 bases). The V gene's germline CDR1 is LNHDA and CDR2 SQIVND (reference sequence). V lost 3 bases, J lost 2 bases, and 13 bases lay in between. This CDR3 contains 15 residues. CDR3: CASSIPHRVQETQYF. For the CDR3, the DNA is TGTGCCAGTAGTATTCCCCACAGGGTTCAAGAGACCCAGTACTTC.

This clone appeared a single time. The chain links TRBV19 to TRBJ2-1; 8 nucleotides agree with TRBD2. V gave up 1 base and J gave up 8 bases; unmatched junction bases: 10. Looked up from germline, CDR1 is LNHDA and CDR2 is SQIVND (reference sequence). This CDR3 has 16 amino acids. Here the CDR3 reads CASSIGQRELGDEQFF. CDR3 nucleotides: TGTGCCAGTAGTATAGGTCAGCGGGAGCTAGGGGATGAGCAGTTCTTC.

The CDR3 spells CASSRTGDNQPQHF. CDR3 coding DNA: TGTGCCAGCAGCCGGACAGGGGATAATCAGCCCCAGCATTTT. The rearrangement uses TRBV27 and TRBJ1-5, with 9 bases matching TRBD1. Per the germline V gene, CDR1 is MNHEY and CDR2 is SMNVEV (reference sequence). The V segment lost 6 bases and the J segment 4 bases; nucleotides outside the gene matches: 4. CDR3 length: 14 residues.

With regard to this clone: Additional DNA sequences in this sample encode the identical CDR3. V is TRBV28 and J is TRBJ1-5, with a tentative D call TRBD1 (5 bases). The CDR3 consists of 17 residues. Trimming pared 0 bases from V and 0 bases from J, leaving 12 bases between. CDR1 MDHEN and CDR2 SYDVKM come from the germline V gene. CDR3 in DNA: TGTGCCAGCAGTTTATGGCGGGGCACGTATAGCAATCAGCCCCAGCATTTT. Encoded protein: CASSLWRGTYSNQPQHF.

The rearrangement joins TRBV19 to TRBJ1-2; D remains unclear. The germline V and J ends were trimmed by 0 bases and 8 bases, with 13 bases remaining between them. The germline CDR1 and CDR2 sequences are LNHDA and SQIVND (reference sequence). This CDR3 comprises 14 residues. The CDR3 DNA sequence: TGTGCCAGTAGTATAGATCCTGCTTCGCAGGGCTACACCTTC. This codes for CASSIDPASQGYTF. Variable domain in full (rest from reference TRBV19 and TRBJ1-2): DGGITQSPKYLFRKEGQNVTLSCEQNLNHDAMYWYRQDPGQGLRLIYYSQIVNDFQKGDIAEGYSVSREKKESFPLTVTSAQKNPTAFYLCASSIDPASQGYTFGSGTRLTVV.

This chain connects TRBV6-1 to TRBJ2-1; 8 nucleotides match TRBD2. V trimming: 2 bases; J trimming: 9 bases; junction bases outside the gene matches: 21. Germline V gives CDR1 MNHNS, CDR2 SASEGT. There are 19 residues in the CDR3. CDR3 region: CASSEYPSSTSGIMTEQFF. In DNA form, the CDR3 reads TGTGCCAGCAGTGAATACCCCTCCTCTACTAGCGGCATTATGACTGAGCAGTTCTTC.

The chain is built from TRBV15 and TRBJ2-5, with 9 bases lining up with TRBD2. The CDR3 covers 15 residues. The ends lost 2 bases at V and 5 bases at J; junction bases unmatched: 6. Germline-derived CDR1 and CDR2 are LNHNV and YYDKDF (reference sequence). The CDR3 here is CATSRLASGAETQYF. CDR3 coding DNA: TGTGCCACCAGCAGACTCGCTAGCGGGGCTGAGACCCAGTACTTC. The variable domain in full, completed from reference TRBV15 and TRBJ2-5, reads DAMVIQNPRYQVTQFGKPVTLSCSQTLNHNVMYWYQQKSSQAPKLLFHYYDKDFNNEADTPDNFQSRRPNTSFCFLDIRSPGLGDTAMYLCATSRLASGAETQYFGPGTRLLVL.

There are a few counts of this clone. The rearrangement links TRBV27 to TRBJ1-5; no reliable D call. V was clipped by 8 bases and J by 0 bases, with 11 bases between them. The germline CDR1 and CDR2 sequences are MNHEY and SMNVEV (reference sequence). CDR3 length: 14 residues. The CDR3 loop reads CASALENSNQPQHF. The DNA of the CDR3 is TGTGCCAGCGCCTTAGAGAATAGCAATCAGCCCCAGCATTTT.

This clone was counted between two and nine times. This rearrangement joins TRBV18 to TRBJ2-7; possibly TRBD1 for D (8 bases). In germline, CDR1 is KGHSH, CDR2 LQKENI. The V and J ends lost 3 bases and 7 bases respectively, with 13 bases between them. The CDR3 extends over 13 amino acids. CDR3 amino acids: CASSPTGGGEQYF. DNA for the CDR3: TGTGCCAGCTCACCCACAGGGGGAGGGGAGCAGTACTTC.

The CDR3 DNA follows: TGTGCCAGCAGTCCGAGCGGGAGTGGGGGCAATGAGCAGTTCTTC. Translation gives CASSPSGSGGNEQFF. The chain links TRBV6-5 to TRBJ2-1; TRBD2 matches 8 bases. The germline gives CDR1 MNHEY, CDR2 SVGAGI. CDR3 length equals 15 residues. V was clipped by 5 bases and J by 6 bases; unmatched bases: 9.

The chain combines TRBV7-3 with TRBJ2-1; 12 nucleotides align to TRBD2. V dropped 4 bases and J dropped 5; count of bases not matched to a gene: 9. Germline CDR1 and CDR2: SGHTA and FQGTGA. CDR3 length: 17 residues. In nucleotides, the CDR3 is TGTGCCAGCAGCTCCTCCTGGCTAGCGGGAGGGGACAATGAGCAGTTCTTC. Its protein product is CASSSSWLAGGDNEQFF.

J is TRBJ2-7 and V is TRBV7-9; 8 nucleotides align to TRBD1. V lost 4 bases and J lost 6; bases outside the gene matches: 5. There are 13 residues in the CDR3. CDR1 is SEHNR, CDR2 FQNEAQ, per germline (reference sequence). The DNA of the CDR3 is TGTGCCAGCAGCTCTACAGGGGGTACCGAGCAGTACTTC. Protein: CASSSTGGTEQYF.

The rearrangement links TRBV27 to TRBJ2-3; perhaps TRBD2 as D (5 bases). Germline V gene lookup returns CDR1 MNHEY and CDR2 SMNVEV (reference sequence). The CDR3 is 14 amino acids. Trimming pared 4 bases from V and 4 bases from J, leaving 12 bases between. This CDR3 reads CASSSGGRSDTQYF. The CDR3 DNA sequence: TGTGCCAGCAGTTCTGGCGGGCGTTCAGATACGCAGTATTTT.

V gene TRBV15 combines with J gene TRBJ1-1; 8 bases align to TRBD1. This CDR3 has 15 residues. Germline values: CDR1 LNHNV, CDR2 YYDKDF (reference sequence). The trim removed 0 bases at V and 8 bases at J, leaving 8 bases unmatched. CDR3 in DNA: TGTGCCACCAGCAGAGACTCCCGGACAGGGCAAGAAGCTTTCTTT. It codes for CATSRDSRTGQEAFF.

The chain uses TRBV6-1 and TRBJ2-7, with a possible D match to TRBD1 (5 bases). The CDR3 is 13 amino acids. Germline-derived CDR1 and CDR2 are MNHNS and SASEGT. Trimming shortened V by 4 bases and J by 3 bases, and 10 bases separated the two germline ends. The CDR3 nucleotides read TGTGCCAGCAGTGGGACACCGGTCTACGAGCAGTACTTC. As protein: CASSGTPVYEQYF.

This clone has just one count. V usage is TRBV27 and J usage is TRBJ2-7; D remains unclear. Germline CDR1 and CDR2: MNHEY and SMNVEV (reference sequence). This CDR3 has 13 amino acids. V was shortened by 0 bases and J by 6 bases, with 9 bases between the two germline ends. The CDR3 DNA reads as TGTGCCAGCAGTTTATCTGAGGTTTTCGAGCAGTACTTC. This translates into CASSLSEVFEQYF.

The J gene is TRBJ1-3, the V gene TRBV13; 7 nucleotides line up with TRBD1. CDR3 length: 13 residues. The V and J ends lost 7 bases and 4 bases, in that order; junction bases with no gene match: 4. Germline CDR1 and CDR2: PRHDT and FYEKMQ (reference sequence). CDR3: CASKTGNGNTIYF. The CDR3 bases are TGTGCCAGCAAGACAGGGAACGGAAACACCATATATTTT.